This TCR beta chain was sequenced for a study of cytomegalovirus exposure and HLA in healthy donors. Broader study findings: A link between a missense DCLRE1C variant and TCR beta V- and J-gene trimming emerged from a later analysis. In a later analysis, an Asian-associated ancestry cluster reportedly showed fewer N-insertions than the roughly 730-donor mean. Sequencing depth roughly uniform across donors was assumed in presence/absence analyses.

Germline CDR1 reads MNHEY; CDR2 reads SVGAGI. There are 15 residues in the CDR3. The V gene lost 0 bases and the J gene lost 3 bases, with 11 bases spanning the gap. Concerning this clone: No antigen is known for it.

This PCR relied on a set of 60 Vbeta primers and 13 Jbeta primers. Method: immunoSEQ multiplex PCR; TCRdb's copy keeps in-frame clones and lacks some. Of 110,000 to 150,000 clones listed, 75% are singletons. The receptor comes from a man aged 30-40 years in good health and CMV-seronegative. Sequenced input: PBMCs. The genes are TRBV6-5 and TRBJ1-2; a weak D match, TRBD1 (6 bases). The CDR3 here is CASSYSRGWDYGYTF. CDR3 DNA: TGTGCCAGCAGTTACTCTAGGGGGTGGGACTATGGCTACACCTTC.